The 23 T cell receptor beta chains below all came from one sample that was sequenced in a study of blood T cell repertoires in COVID-19 (TCRdb year 2020). Libraries were built with the immunoSEQ multiplex PCR assay. TCRdb took this table from immuneACCESS and kept in-frame rearrangements with V and J called. Such tables lack part of the clones; where checked against another copy, unresolved V genes explain under half of the gap, and the rest is unexplained. A total of roughly 300,000 clones appear in this sample, approximately 88% of them only once. The ten largest clones add up to more than 1.2% of the sample. Sequenced sample: peripheral blood. Every receptor here comes from a human donor with COVID-19, enrolled during active disease. The donor label of this sample is uncertain.

This CDR3 reads CASSSIRDRGRSYGYTF. As DNA, the CDR3 is TGTGCCAGCAGCTCAATACGGGACAGGGGTCGCTCTTATGGCTACACCTTC. The rearrangement joins TRBV7-6 to TRBJ1-2, with TRBD1 matching over 10 bases. V trimming: 4 bases; J trimming: 5 bases; junction bases outside the gene matches: 13. The CDR3 covers 17 residues. CDR1 is SGHVS, CDR2 FNYEAQ, per germline.

This sequence joins TRBV14 and TRBJ1-6; TRBD1 aligns across 7 bases. Germline V gene sequence: CDR1 SGHDN, CDR2 FVKESK. V shed 4 bases, J shed 4 bases, and the junction held 1 base outside the gene matches. The CDR3 loop spans 14 amino acids. CDR3 sequence: CASSLGQYNSPLHF. CDR3 nucleotides: TGTGCCAGCAGCCTGGGACAGTATAATTCACCCCTCCACTTT.

The V call is TRBV5-4, the J call TRBJ1-6; 8 bases are shared with TRBD1. This CDR3 is 14 amino acids long. With V trimmed by 5 bases and J by 10 bases, 8 bases remained unmatched. The germline gives CDR1 SGHNT, CDR2 YYREEE (reference sequence). As DNA, the CDR3 is TGTGCCAGCAGGAGAGAAACAGGGGGGTCACCCCTCCACTTT. This codes for CASRRETGGSPLHF.

The rearrangement uses TRBV29-1 and TRBJ1-4, with D possibly TRBD1 on 6 matching bases. The CDR3 runs to 13 residues. Germline CDR1 reads SQVTM; CDR2 reads ANQGSEA. Trimming removed 4 bases from V and 7 bases from J, with 13 bases in between. For the CDR3, the DNA is TGCAGCGTTGCGGGTAGGGGGAGTGAAAAACTGTTTTTT. Amino acids: CSVAGRGSEKLFF.

The V gene is TRBV6-5, the J gene TRBJ1-5; 9 bases fit TRBD1. The CDR3 sequence is 14 residues long. Trimming at V came to 6 bases and at J to 2 bases, leaving 2 bases not matched to a gene. Germline V gene lookup returns CDR1 MNHEY and CDR2 SVGAGI. The CDR3 bases are TGTGCCAGCAGACGGACAGGGGGCAATCAGCCCCAGCATTTT. It translates to CASRRTGGNQPQHF.

This chain uses TRBV28 with TRBJ1-1; the match to TRBD1 covers 8 bases. CDR3 length: 16 residues. The junction had 15 bases not matched to a gene; V was cut back by 6 bases and J by 6 bases. Germline loops: CDR1 MDHEN, CDR2 SYDVKM. The CDR3 sequence is CASSSGQANGIAEAFF. The DNA for the CDR3 is TGTGCCAGCAGCTCGGGACAGGCCAATGGGATCGCTGAAGCTTTCTTT. Full variable domain (missing parts from reference TRBV28 and TRBJ1-1): DVKVTQSSRYLVKRTGEKVFLECVQDMDHENMFWYRQDPGLGLRLIYFSYDVKMKEKGDIPEGYSVSREKKERFSLILESASTNQTSMYLCASSSGQANGIAEAFFGQGTRLTVV.

The chain is built from TRBV18 and TRBJ1-2, with 9 positions matching TRBD1. This CDR3 spans 16 amino acids. Germline values: CDR1 KGHSH, CDR2 LQKENI. J gave up 3 bases and V 5 bases, and 10 bases lay outside the gene matches. This chain's CDR3 is CASSGQGSLVDYGYTF. The CDR3 coding sequence is TGTGCCAGCTCAGGACAGGGGAGTTTAGTGGACTATGGCTACACCTTC. Supplemented by reference TRBV18 and TRBJ1-2, the full variable domain reads NAGVMQNPRHLVRRRGQEARLRCSPMKGHSHVYWYRQLPEEGLKFMVYLQKENIIDESGMPKERFSAEFPKEGPSILRIQQVVRGDSAAYFCASSGQGSLVDYGYTFGSGTRLTVV.

V and J are TRBV6-2 or TRBV6-3 and TRBJ2-1; D is perhaps TRBD2 (5 bases). Trimming left V 5 bases short and J 4 bases short, with 18 bases between. This CDR3 region has 16 residues. Per germline, CDR1 MNHEY and CDR2 SVGEGT. The CDR3 region has the DNA TGTGCCAGCAGTACCGGTGACTTGCGGGCTTACAATGAGCAGTTCTTC. Its translation is CASSTGDLRAYNEQFF.

The chain combines TRBV27 with TRBJ2-1; weak D call: TRBD2 (5 bases). V lost 5 bases to trimming and J lost 0 bases, with 11 bases between them. This CDR3 region has 15 residues. Germline CDR1 reads MNHEY; CDR2 reads SMNVEV (reference sequence). The DNA for the CDR3 is TGTGCCAGCAGTCGAGCGGATCCCTCCTACAATGAGCAGTTCTTC. It is translated as CASSRADPSYNEQFF.

The chain combines TRBV28 with TRBJ1-2, with unresolved D. This CDR3 has 16 residues. Trimming took off 5 bases at V and 4 bases at J, with 20 bases between the two ends. Germline values: CDR1 MDHEN, CDR2 SYDVKM. The CDR3 here is CASSLPPKSTIYGYTF. The CDR3 nucleotides are TGTGCCAGCAGTCTCCCCCCCAAGTCGACAATCTATGGCTACACCTTC.

This chain joins TRBV2 and TRBJ1-5, with TRBD1 as a possible D gene (6 bases). V shed 6 bases and J shed 1 base, with 10 bases lying between them. Looked up from germline, CDR1 is SNHLY and CDR2 is FYNNEI. There are 14 residues in the CDR3. The CDR3 region has the DNA TGTGCCAGCAGCCTTGGACAGAGCAATCAGCCCCAGCATTTT. It translates to CASSLGQSNQPQHF.

In this sample, this clone turned up many times. This chain joins TRBV24-1 and TRBJ2-2, with 13 bases aligning to TRBD2. CDR1 KGHDR and CDR2 SFDVKD come from the germline V gene. The CDR3 spans 17 residues. V dropped 3 bases and J dropped 7; count of bases not matched to a gene: 7. CDR3 amino acids: CATSDGRLAGGGGELFF. The CDR3 DNA reads as TGTGCCACCAGTGATGGGCGACTAGCGGGAGGAGGCGGGGAGCTGTTTTTT.

V usage is TRBV12-3 or TRBV12-4 and J usage is TRBJ2-7, with D uncertain. The CDR3 is 13 residues long. Trimming took 2 bases from V and 0 from J, leaving 5 bases between them. CDR3 in amino acids: CASSLLSSYEQYF. As DNA, the CDR3 is TGTGCCAGCAGTTTACTGAGCTCCTACGAGCAGTACTTC.

The chain uses TRBV19 and TRBJ1-5; 7 bases match TRBD1. After removal of 1 base from V and 2 bases from J, the junction contained 2 bases not matched to a gene. Germline CDR1 and CDR2: LNHDA and SQIVND (reference sequence). This CDR3 has 15 residues. DNA of the CDR3: TGTGCCAGTAGTATAGGGGGACAGCGCAATCAGCCCCAGCATTTT. Its translation: CASSIGGQRNQPQHF.

V is TRBV5-1 and J is TRBJ1-2, with D possibly TRBD1 on 6 matching bases. Trimming shortened V by 0 bases and J by 5 bases, and 14 bases separated the two germline ends. The V gene's germline CDR1 is SGHRS and CDR2 YFSETQ. The CDR3 covers 15 residues. CDR3 loop: CASSLEVRGAYGYTF. The CDR3 DNA reads TGCGCCAGCAGCTTGGAGGTCAGGGGAGCGTATGGCTACACCTTC.

This chain connects TRBV15 to TRBJ1-2; no firm D call. This CDR3 has 13 amino acids. CDR1 LNHNV and CDR2 YYDKDF come from the germline V gene (reference sequence). V lost 3 bases and J lost 4, with 9 bases in between. The CDR3 reads CATSRTVFYGYTF. The CDR3 DNA reads TGTGCCACCAGCAGGACTGTTTTCTATGGCTACACCTTC.

This clone was seen once. This chain links TRBV7-8 with TRBJ1-1, with D possibly matching TRBD1 (6 bases). V was cut by 5 bases and J by 1 base, with 17 bases left in between. Germline-derived CDR1 and CDR2 are SGHVS and FQNEAQ. The CDR3 is 16 residues long. The CDR3 is CASSPRGGRQNTEAFF. In DNA form, the CDR3 reads TGTGCCAGCAGCCCGCGGGGGGGCAGGCAGAACACTGAAGCTTTCTTT.

The count of this clone is one. The V gene is TRBV5-3, the J gene TRBJ2-7; no clear D gene. TRBV5-3 is marked as an open reading frame, function uncertain. The CDR3 runs 13 residues. V was clipped by 7 bases and J by 0 bases, with 11 bases between them. The CDR3 sequence is CARRTLSSYEQYF. CDR3 sequence (DNA): TGTGCCAGACGAACCCTAAGCTCCTACGAGCAGTACTTC.

The chain links TRBV11-2 to TRBJ2-2; the D gene is possibly TRBD2 (6 bases). Germline CDR1 reads SGHAT; CDR2 reads FQNNGV. The CDR3 length is 13 residues. Trimming pared 2 bases from V and 6 bases from J, leaving 7 bases between. This chain's CDR3 is CASSLSGSGELFF. The CDR3 DNA is TGTGCCAGCAGCTTAAGCGGGTCCGGGGAGCTGTTTTTT.

CDR3 sequence reads: CASSLNGMITDTQYF. CDR3 in DNA: TGTGCCAGCAGTTTGAACGGGATGATCACAGATACGCAGTATTTT. The V gene is TRBV28, the J gene TRBJ2-3; possible D gene TRBD2, 5 bases. In germline, CDR1 is MDHEN, CDR2 SYDVKM. Trimming took 3 bases from V and 2 from J, leaving 12 bases between them. This CDR3 spans 15 amino acids.

This clone was picked up a small number of times. The genes are TRBV12-3 or TRBV12-4 and TRBJ1-5; D not certain. CDR3 length: 13 amino acids. V gave up 5 bases and J gave up 6 bases, with 11 bases separating them. As DNA, the CDR3 is TGTGCCAGCAGTACCTCCGCGGGTCAGCCCCAGCATTTT. Its translation is CASSTSAGQPQHF.

J is TRBJ2-1 and V is TRBV7-3; 7 bases match TRBD2. Germline CDR1 reads SGHTA; CDR2 reads FQGTGA. V was clipped by 5 bases and J by 2 bases; unmatched bases: 6. This CDR3 region has 15 residues. The CDR3 is CASSISGFAYNEQFF. DNA for the CDR3: TGTGCCAGCAGCATTAGCGGGTTCGCCTACAATGAGCAGTTCTTC.

The chain is built from TRBV5-1 and TRBJ2-1; 11 bases line up with TRBD2. The CDR3 has 14 residues. Losses at the gene ends were 4 bases for V and 7 bases for J; bases not matched to a gene: 4. In germline, CDR1 is SGHRS, CDR2 YFSETQ. In DNA form, the CDR3 reads TGCGCCAGCAGCCCAACTAGCGGGAGTAATGAGCAGTTCTTC. This gives the protein CASSPTSGSNEQFF.